This TCR beta chain was sequenced for a study of blood T cell repertoires in COVID-19. At the level of the study: Spain, Italy and the United States supplied samples that represented acute and convalescent COVID-19. T cells, B-cell-depleted T cells, or PBMCs provided the cDNA or gDNA that served as material.

Germline lookup yields CDR1 LNHNV and CDR2 YYDKDF (reference sequence). Trimming shortened V by 3 bases and J by 6 bases, and 10 bases separated the two germline ends. The CDR3 spans 13 residues. During active infection, Seattle patients enrolled and were then monitored through disease. The table came from immunoSEQ multiplex PCR; TCRdb's copy has only in-frame clones and leaves some out. The table includes about 170,000 clones, approximately 90% detected once. The sequencing input was peripheral blood. The receptor's source is a man aged 18 to 35 with COVID-19, enrolled during active disease. J is TRBJ2-3 and V is TRBV15, with unresolved D. DNA of the CDR3: TGTGCCACCAGCAGCCTGATTCGGGATACGCAGTATTTT. Its protein is CATSSLIRDTQYF.